The 32 T cell receptor beta chains reported below all come from one sample, sequenced in a study of response to subunit inactivated influenza vaccine. TCRdb re-derived calls from the RT-PCR reads in MiXCR, one entry per CDR3 protein. Altogether roughly 500,000 distinct CDR3 sequences are present, around 25% being singletons, with the ten largest covering roughly 2.8%. The same data also contributed to another study, on T cells expressing NK-cell markers. That publication notes: A 5'RACE template switching approach incorporating UMIs was used to make TCR beta cDNA.

The material was CD4+ T cells sorted from PBMCs, obtained about 11 days after vaccination. The receptor source for this set is a man aged 50-60 years who received an inactivated influenza vaccine.

This clonotype has more than one count but fewer than ten. The J gene is TRBJ1-1, the V gene TRBV7-8, with unresolved D. V lost 1 base and J lost 9, with 12 bases in between. CDR1 is SGHVS and CDR2 is FQNEAQ in the germline V gene. CDR3 length: 13 residues. This CDR3 reads CASSLGQETQAFF. CDR3 nucleotides: TGTGCCAGCAGCTTAGGGCAGGAAACACAAGCTTTCTTT.

The chain combines TRBV20-1 with TRBJ2-1; D is possibly TRBD1 (5 bases). V was clipped by 3 bases and J by 2 bases, with 11 bases between them. The CDR3 runs to 14 residues. Per the germline V gene, CDR1 is DFQATT and CDR2 is SNEGSKA (reference sequence). The CDR3: CSASSRGTYNEQFF. The CDR3 DNA sequence: TGCAGTGCTAGTAGTAGGGGAACCTACAATGAGCAGTTCTTC.

V and J are TRBV10-3 and TRBJ1-5; D remains ambiguous. Germline CDR1 reads ENHRY; CDR2 reads SYGVKD. The CDR3 has 13 amino acids. Between the trimmed V and J ends, which lost 8 bases and 0 bases, there was a span of 8 bases. Here the CDR3 reads CAIGRDSNQPQHF. CDR3 nucleotide sequence: TGTGCCATCGGCAGAGATAGCAATCAGCCCCAGCATTTT.

This chain joins TRBV7-8 and TRBJ1-1, with D unclear. Trimming left V 5 bases short and J 2 bases short, with 12 bases between. Per germline, CDR1 SGHVS and CDR2 FQNEAQ. The CDR3 contains 14 residues. The CDR3 region is CASSPREGNTEAFF. The CDR3 nucleotides are TGTGCCAGCAGCCCCCGAGAGGGAAACACTGAAGCTTTCTTT. The variable domain in full, completed from reference TRBV7-8 and TRBJ1-1, reads GAGVSQSPRYKVAKRGQDVALRCDPISGHVSLFWYQQALGQGPEFLTYFQNEAQLDKSGLPSDRFFAERPEGSVSTLKIQRTQQEDSAVYLCASSPREGNTEAFFGQGTRLTVV.

This clonotype was detected only once. The V gene is TRBV7-8, the J gene TRBJ2-7; no clear D gene. Germline CDR1 SGHVS, CDR2 FQNEAQ. This CDR3 is built from 16 residues. V lost 2 bases, J lost 3 bases, and 17 bases lay in between. CDR3: CASSLTPDPSVYEQYF. CDR3 nucleotide sequence: TGTGCCAGCAGCTTAACCCCAGACCCTTCAGTCTACGAGCAGTACTTC.

The J gene is TRBJ2-7, the V gene TRBV5-1, with 12 bases aligning to TRBD2. The CDR3 extends over 16 amino acids. Germline loops: CDR1 SGHRS, CDR2 YFSETQ. V shed 0 bases, J shed 1 base, and the junction held 2 bases outside the gene matches. The CDR3 region has the DNA TGCGCCAGCAGCTTGGGGACTAGCGGGATTTCCTACGAGCAGTACTTC. This encodes CASSLGTSGISYEQYF.

The rearrangement links TRBV2 to TRBJ2-7; D may be TRBD2 (6 bases). With 4 bases removed from V and 3 bases from J, the gap between germline ends came to 31 bases. CDR1 is SNHLY, CDR2 FYNNEI, per germline. The CDR3 is made up of 20 amino acids. For the CDR3, the DNA is TGTGCCAGCAGTGGAGGAAGCTTGGGCGTCGGGAGTGGGGCTTACTACGAGCAGTACTTC. It translates to CASSGGSLGVGSGAYYEQYF.

The CDR3 bases are TGTGCCAGCAGCCTCGGGGCGGTCTTTTACGAGCAGTACTTC. It specifies CASSLGAVFYEQYF. The chain is built from TRBV7-2 and TRBJ2-7; D possibly matches TRBD1 or TRBD2 (5 bases each). The germline V and J ends were trimmed by 5 bases and 4 bases, with 15 bases remaining between them. The CDR3 has 14 amino acids. Germline values: CDR1 SGHTA, CDR2 FQGNSA.

This sequence joins TRBV7-9 and TRBJ1-5; 7 nucleotides agree with TRBD1. Per germline, CDR1 SEHNR and CDR2 FQNEAQ (reference sequence). Trimming cost V 5 bases and J 0 bases; bases outside gene matches: 4. This CDR3 region has 15 residues. Here the CDR3 DNA reads TGTGCCAGCAGCATGGGACAGAGTAGCAATCAGCCCCAGCATTTT. Translating gives CASSMGQSSNQPQHF. Full variable domain (remainder filled in from reference TRBV7-9 and TRBJ1-5): DTGVSQNPRHKITKRGQNVTFRCDPISEHNRLYWYRQTLGQGPEFLTYFQNEAQLEKSRLLSDRFSAERPKGSFSTLEIQRTEQGDSAMYLCASSMGQSSNQPQHFGDGTRLSIL.

Many counts were recorded for this clonotype. This chain connects TRBV11-2 to TRBJ2-2; D unresolved. V gave up 1 base and J gave up 5 bases, with 8 bases separating them. Per the germline V gene, CDR1 is SGHAT and CDR2 is FQNNGV. This CDR3 spans 14 amino acids. Here the CDR3 DNA reads TGTGCCAGCAGCTTAGGCGTGGGGACCGGGGAGCTGTTTTTT. This sequence encodes CASSLGVGTGELFF.

CDR3 sequence (DNA): TGTGCCAGCAGCTATACTCTTGGGACAGTGGCTCTTCAAGAGACCCAGTACTTC. Translating gives CASSYTLGTVALQETQYF. The chain uses TRBV2 and TRBJ2-5; 7 positions match TRBD1. The V gene end was trimmed by 6 bases and the J gene end by 2 bases; junction bases not matched to a gene: 18. The CDR3 runs to 18 residues. Looked up from germline, CDR1 is SNHLY and CDR2 is FYNNEI.

The gene calls are TRBV10-3 and TRBJ1-2; 10 bases are a match to TRBD1. J was trimmed by 2 bases and V by 4 bases; bases with no gene match: 4. Germline CDR1 is ENHRY and CDR2 is SYGVKD. This CDR3 has 15 amino acids. The DNA of the CDR3 is TGTGCCATCAGTGGGGGACAGGGGCTGAACTATGGCTACACCTTC. Translated, it gives CAISGGQGLNYGYTF.

The chain joins TRBV6-2 or TRBV6-3 to TRBJ2-5, with D perhaps matching TRBD1 (6 bases). Trimming stripped 0 bases from V and 6 bases from J, with 23 bases between. The CDR3 covers 18 residues. The germline gives CDR1 MNHEY, CDR2 SVGEGT. The chain's CDR3 is CASSYSRPRGTQEKTQYF. In DNA, the CDR3 is TGTGCCAGCAGTTACTCGAGGCCCAGGGGCACCCAAGAGAAGACCCAGTACTTC.

The gene calls are TRBV7-2 and TRBJ1-2; tentatively, D is TRBD1 (6 bases). This CDR3 region has 17 residues. From germline, CDR1 is SGHTA and CDR2 FQGNSA. V lost 1 base and J 4 bases, leaving 19 bases between the germline ends. The DNA for the CDR3 is TGTGCCAGCAGCTTAGTCGGGGGCTCGCGGTCGCTCTATGGCTACACCTTC. Protein product: CASSLVGGSRSLYGYTF.

This clonotype has at least ten counts. The rearrangement links TRBV7-9 to TRBJ2-5, with D unresolved. Trimming took off 1 base at V and 4 bases at J, with 13 bases between the two ends. CDR1 SEHNR and CDR2 FQNEAQ come from the germline V gene (reference sequence). This CDR3 has 15 amino acids. The CDR3 reads CASSLGLRRVETQYF. In nucleotides, the CDR3 is TGTGCCAGCAGCTTAGGGCTCCGACGGGTAGAGACCCAGTACTTC.

The chain combines TRBV6-1 with TRBJ2-5, with 7 bases matching TRBD2. The CDR3 length is 16 residues. The V and J ends lost 6 bases and 0 bases, in that order; junction bases with no gene match: 10. The germline V gene has CDR1 MNHNS and CDR2 SASEGT. CDR3: CASSLLAESYQETQYF. CDR3 in DNA: TGTGCCAGCAGCCTTCTAGCGGAGTCTTACCAAGAGACCCAGTACTTC.

This clonotype appeared a few times. Without the conserved terminal phenylalanine or tryptophan, this CDR3 likely stems from a read error. The limits of the CDR3 on the DNA are not certain, so only TCRdb's listed CDR3 is given. The chain carries TRBV21-1 and TRBJ1-5; the table's D call TRBD1 went unverified against the DNA. TRBV21-1 has pseudogene status. The length of the CDR3 is 12 amino acids, counting both ends. The CDR3: CASSKGDRGSPG.

This clonotype was detected once. The CDR3 nucleotides read TGTGCCAGCAGCAGACACCGGGACTACAATGAGCAGTTCTTC. The encoded protein is CASSRHRDYNEQFF. The V call is TRBV14, the J call TRBJ2-1, with D tentatively TRBD2 (5 bases). The germline CDR1 and CDR2 sequences are SGHDN and FVKESK. CDR3 length: 14 amino acids. With 5 bases removed from V and 3 bases from J, the gap between germline ends came to 11 bases.

This clonotype was counted a few times. The chain couples TRBV7-8 to TRBJ1-2; D call uncertain. V lost 6 bases, J lost 4 bases, and 15 bases lay in between. The CDR3 sequence is 14 residues long. CDR1 SGHVS and CDR2 FQNEAQ come from the germline V gene. The CDR3 DNA follows: TGTGCCAGCAGTTCCGTCGGGGTTATCTATGGCTACACCTTC. This sequence encodes CASSSVGVIYGYTF.

With regard to this clonotype: This may stem from a read error, because a much larger clone lies one nucleotide away. The V and J genes are TRBV24-1 and TRBJ2-1; D could derive from TRBD1 or TRBD2 (5 bases each). Germline V gene lookup returns CDR1 KGHDR and CDR2 SFDVKD. CDR3 size: 17 residues. CDR3 sequence reads: CATSDSSGTINEDEQLF. The CDR3 region has the DNA TGTGCCACCAGTGATTCGTCCGGGACCATAAACGAGGATGAGCAGTTATTC.

This sequence joins TRBV7-2 and TRBJ2-1; TRBD2 might be the D (6 bases). The ends were cut back, 4 bases at V and 9 bases at J, with 13 bases in the middle. The CDR3 has 13 amino acids. Germline V gene sequence: CDR1 SGHTA, CDR2 FQGNSA. CDR3 DNA sequence: TGTGCCAGCAGCTGGCGGAGGGAGAGTGAGCAGTTCTTC. Protein sequence: CASSWRRESEQFF. Filled out from reference TRBV7-2 and TRBJ2-1, the complete variable domain reads GAGVSQSPSNKVTEKGKDVELRCDPISGHTALYWYRQSLGQGLEFLIYFQGNSAPDKSGLPSDRFSAERTGGSVSTLTIQRTQQEDSAVYLCASSWRRESEQFFGPGTRLTVL.

This clonotype was picked up a small number of times. J is TRBJ2-7 and V is TRBV7-9; 11 bases align to TRBD1. The CDR3 covers 14 residues. V gave up 6 bases and J gave up 6 bases; unmatched junction bases: 7. Germline V gene lookup returns CDR1 SEHNR and CDR2 FQNEAQ (reference sequence). The CDR3 DNA follows: TGTGCCAGCAGACAGGACAGGGGGCGCGGCGAGCAGTACTTC. The encoded protein is CASRQDRGRGEQYF.

The CDR3 region has the DNA TGTGCCAGCAGTGGGGCGGGAACGATCAATGAGCAGTTCTTC. Amino acid sequence: CASSGAGTINEQFF. The J gene is TRBJ2-1, the V gene TRBV12-3 or TRBV12-4; D perhaps matches TRBD2 (6 bases). Between the trimmed V and J ends, which lost 5 bases and 6 bases, there was a span of 14 bases. CDR3 length: 14 amino acids.

This clonotype has just a few counts. This chain uses TRBV2 with TRBJ2-1; a weak D match, TRBD2 (6 bases). Germline assignment: CDR1 SNHLY and CDR2 FYNNEI. The CDR3 consists of 14 residues. Trimming left V 5 bases short and J 10 bases short, with 18 bases between. CDR3 sequence reads: CASSYLAEEGEQFF. The DNA for the CDR3 is TGTGCCAGCAGTTACTTAGCGGAGGAGGGGGAGCAGTTCTTC.

V gene TRBV7-2 combines with J gene TRBJ2-3; D unresolved. From germline, CDR1 is SGHTA and CDR2 FQGNSA. The CDR3 spans 13 residues. V was clipped by 5 bases and J by 4 bases, with 10 bases between them. In DNA, the CDR3 is TGTGCCAGCAGCCACTTTCCTGCAGATACGCAGTATTTT. Its protein is CASSHFPADTQYF.

The gene calls are TRBV28 and TRBJ1-1, with D perhaps TRBD1 (5 bases). Trimming shortened V by 4 bases and J by 5 bases, and 20 bases separated the two germline ends. This CDR3 has 16 amino acids. The germline V gene encodes CDR1 MDHEN and CDR2 SYDVKM. CDR3 region: CASSSAFGGVGTEAFF. CDR3 sequence (DNA): TGTGCCAGCAGTTCCGCGTTTGGGGGAGTAGGAACTGAAGCTTTCTTT.

The CDR3 spells CAISRGLAGGTDTQYF. The CDR3 nucleotides read TGTGCCATCAGTCGGGGACTAGCGGGGGGGACAGATACGCAGTATTTT. The chain uses TRBV10-3 and TRBJ2-3; 16 bases are shared with TRBD2. This CDR3 comprises 16 residues. Per the germline V gene, CDR1 is ENHRY and CDR2 is SYGVKD. Germline trimming cut 5 bases from V and 3 bases from J; bases unmatched to any gene: 2.

The V gene is TRBV15, the J gene TRBJ2-1; 8 bases are shared with TRBD2. Germline CDR1 LNHNV, CDR2 YYDKDF (reference sequence). The CDR3 contains 15 residues. After removal of 3 bases from V and 6 bases from J, the junction contained 7 bases not matched to a gene. CDR3 protein: CATSRPGLEVNEQFF. DNA of the CDR3: TGTGCCACCAGCAGGCCGGGACTAGAAGTCAATGAGCAGTTCTTC.

This clonotype was observed many times. One junction end disagrees with the germline gene, perhaps due to a read error. This chain uses TRBV5-1 with TRBJ2-3, with 12 nucleotides matching TRBD2. The CDR3 sequence is 16 residues long. Germline values: CDR1 SGHRS, CDR2 YFSETQ. CDR3 sequence: CASSLGTSGSTDTQYF. The CDR3 nucleotides read TGTGCCAGCAGTTTGGGGACTAGCGGGAGCACAGATACGCAGTATTTT.

The count of this clonotype is one. The chain is built from TRBV12-3 or TRBV12-4 and TRBJ1-6, with a tentative D call TRBD1 (6 bases). The CDR3 extends over 15 amino acids. V dropped 8 bases and J dropped 0 bases, with 11 bases sitting between them. In DNA, the CDR3 is TGTGCCAGCTTGGACAGCAGCTCCTATAATTCACCCCTCCACTTT. As protein: CASLDSSSYNSPLHF.

This clonotype was observed at least ten times. Here the CDR3 reads CASSLGRVDSGNTIYF. In DNA, the CDR3 is TGTGCCAGCAGCTTGGGCAGGGTCGACTCTGGAAACACCATATATTTT. The genes are TRBV11-2 and TRBJ1-3; a possible D gene is TRBD1 (5 bases). This CDR3 is built from 16 residues. V was pared by 3 bases and J by 0 bases, with 12 bases between. Germline CDR1 is SGHAT and CDR2 is FQNNGV.

This clonotype was detected only a few times. This chain uses TRBV6-2 or TRBV6-3 with TRBJ1-4, with unresolved D. Germline CDR1 and CDR2: MNHEY and SVGEGT. The V and J ends lost 0 bases and 0 bases respectively, with 5 bases between them. CDR3 length: 15 amino acids. The CDR3 sequence is CASSYSRTTNEKLFF. CDR3 nucleotides: TGTGCCAGCAGTTACTCAAGGACAACTAATGAAAAACTGTTTTTT.